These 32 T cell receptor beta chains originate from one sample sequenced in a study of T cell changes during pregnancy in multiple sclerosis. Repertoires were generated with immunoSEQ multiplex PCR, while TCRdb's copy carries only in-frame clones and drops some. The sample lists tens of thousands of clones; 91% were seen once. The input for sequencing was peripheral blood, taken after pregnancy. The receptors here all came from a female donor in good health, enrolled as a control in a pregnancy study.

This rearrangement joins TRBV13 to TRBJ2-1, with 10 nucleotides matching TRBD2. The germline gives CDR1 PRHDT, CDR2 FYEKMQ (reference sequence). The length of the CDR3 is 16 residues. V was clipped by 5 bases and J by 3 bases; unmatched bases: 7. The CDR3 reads CASSPRTSGDYNEQFF. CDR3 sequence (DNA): TGTGCCAGCAGCCCACGGACTAGCGGTGACTACAATGAGCAGTTCTTC.

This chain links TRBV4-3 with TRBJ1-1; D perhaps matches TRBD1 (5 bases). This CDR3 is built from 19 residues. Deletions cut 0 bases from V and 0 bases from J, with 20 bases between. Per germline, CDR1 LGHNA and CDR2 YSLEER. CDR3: CASSQDLGGGVGMNTEAFF. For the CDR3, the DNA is TGCGCCAGCAGCCAAGATCTGGGGGGAGGGGTAGGCATGAACACTGAAGCTTTCTTT.

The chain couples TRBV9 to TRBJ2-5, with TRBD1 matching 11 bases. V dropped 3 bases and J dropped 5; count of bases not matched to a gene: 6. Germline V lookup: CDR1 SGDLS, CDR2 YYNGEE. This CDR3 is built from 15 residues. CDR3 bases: TGTGCCAGCAGCGCTGGGACAGGGGGGAGGGAGACCCAGTACTTC. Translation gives CASSAGTGGRETQYF.

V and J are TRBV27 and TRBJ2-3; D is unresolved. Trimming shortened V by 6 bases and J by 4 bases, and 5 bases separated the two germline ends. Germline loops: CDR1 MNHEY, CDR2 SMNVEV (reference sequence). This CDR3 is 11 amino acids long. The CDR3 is CASRAADTQYF. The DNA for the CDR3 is TGTGCCAGCAGGGCGGCAGATACGCAGTATTTT.

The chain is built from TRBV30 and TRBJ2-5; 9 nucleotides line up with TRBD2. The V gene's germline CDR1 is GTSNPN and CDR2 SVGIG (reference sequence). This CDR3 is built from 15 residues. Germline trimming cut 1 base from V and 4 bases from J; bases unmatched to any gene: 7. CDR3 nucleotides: TGTGCCTGGAGTGCCGGCGGGGGGGCGGGAGAGACCCAGTACTTC. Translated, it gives CAWSAGGGAGETQYF.

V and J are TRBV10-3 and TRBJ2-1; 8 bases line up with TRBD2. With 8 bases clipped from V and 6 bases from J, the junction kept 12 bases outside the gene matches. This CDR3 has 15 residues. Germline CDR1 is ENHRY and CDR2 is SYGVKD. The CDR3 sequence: CAIALTGGLSNEQFF. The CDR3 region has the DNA TGTGCCATCGCTTTGACGGGGGGGCTTTCCAATGAGCAGTTCTTC.

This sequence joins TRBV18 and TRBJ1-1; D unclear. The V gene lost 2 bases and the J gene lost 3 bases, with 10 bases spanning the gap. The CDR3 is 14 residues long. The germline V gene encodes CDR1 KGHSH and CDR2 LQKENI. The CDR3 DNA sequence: TGTGCCAGCTCACCATATTTAGAATACACTGAAGCTTTCTTT. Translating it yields CASSPYLEYTEAFF.

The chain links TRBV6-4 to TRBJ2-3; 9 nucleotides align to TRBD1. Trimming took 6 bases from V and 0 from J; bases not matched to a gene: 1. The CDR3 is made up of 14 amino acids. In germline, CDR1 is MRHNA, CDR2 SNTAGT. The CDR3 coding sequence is TGTGCCAGCAGCGACAGGGGGAGCACAGATACGCAGTATTTT. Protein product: CASSDRGSTDTQYF.

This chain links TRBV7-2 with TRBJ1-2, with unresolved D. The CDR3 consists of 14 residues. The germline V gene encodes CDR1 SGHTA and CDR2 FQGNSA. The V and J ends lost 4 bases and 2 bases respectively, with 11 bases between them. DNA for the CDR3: TGTGCCAGCAGCTCTCAGGAGGCGAACTATGGCTACACCTTC. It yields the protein CASSSQEANYGYTF.

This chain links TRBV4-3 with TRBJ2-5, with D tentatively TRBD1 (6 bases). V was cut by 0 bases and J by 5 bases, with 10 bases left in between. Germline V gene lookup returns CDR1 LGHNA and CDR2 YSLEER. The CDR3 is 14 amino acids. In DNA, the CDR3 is TGCGCCAGCAGCCAAGATTGGGACAAGGAGACCCAGTACTTC. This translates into CASSQDWDKETQYF.

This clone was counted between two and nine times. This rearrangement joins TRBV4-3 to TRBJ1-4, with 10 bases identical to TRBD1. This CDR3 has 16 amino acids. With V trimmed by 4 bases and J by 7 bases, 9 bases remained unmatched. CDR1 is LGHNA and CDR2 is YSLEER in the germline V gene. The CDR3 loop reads CASSPAWGQGSEKLFF. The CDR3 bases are TGCGCCAGCAGCCCAGCCTGGGGACAGGGGAGTGAAAAACTGTTTTTT.

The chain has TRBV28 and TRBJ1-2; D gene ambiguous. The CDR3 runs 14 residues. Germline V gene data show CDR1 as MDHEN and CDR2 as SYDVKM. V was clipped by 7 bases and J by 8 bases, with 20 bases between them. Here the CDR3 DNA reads TGTGCCAGCACCGACGAAACGGGTCGTAGCGGCTACACCTTC. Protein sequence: CASTDETGRSGYTF.

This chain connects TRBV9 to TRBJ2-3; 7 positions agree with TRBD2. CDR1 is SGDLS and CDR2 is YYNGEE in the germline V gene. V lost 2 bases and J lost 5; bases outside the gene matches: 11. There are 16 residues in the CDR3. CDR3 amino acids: CASSVGTTKVGDTQYF. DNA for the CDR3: TGTGCCAGCAGCGTCGGGACTACCAAAGTGGGAGATACGCAGTATTTT.

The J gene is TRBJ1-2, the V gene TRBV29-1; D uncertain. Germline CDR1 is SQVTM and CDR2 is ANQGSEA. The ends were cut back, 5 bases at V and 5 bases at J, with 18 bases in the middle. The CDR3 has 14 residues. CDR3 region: CSVRGISNEYGYTF. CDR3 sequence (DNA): TGCAGCGTTCGGGGAATATCAAACGAGTATGGCTACACCTTC.

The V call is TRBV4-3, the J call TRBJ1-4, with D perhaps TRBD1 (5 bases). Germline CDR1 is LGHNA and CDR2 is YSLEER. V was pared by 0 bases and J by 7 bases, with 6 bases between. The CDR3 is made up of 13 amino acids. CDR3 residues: CASSQDRVEKLFF. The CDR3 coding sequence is TGCGCCAGCAGCCAAGACAGGGTTGAAAAACTGTTTTTT.

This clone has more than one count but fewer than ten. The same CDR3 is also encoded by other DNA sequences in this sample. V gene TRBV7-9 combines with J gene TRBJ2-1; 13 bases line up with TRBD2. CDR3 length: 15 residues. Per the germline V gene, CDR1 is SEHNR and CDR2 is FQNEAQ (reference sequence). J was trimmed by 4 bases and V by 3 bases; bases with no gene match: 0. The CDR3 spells CASSLTSGGYNEQFF. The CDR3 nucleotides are TGTGCCAGCAGCTTGACTAGCGGGGGGTACAATGAGCAGTTCTTC. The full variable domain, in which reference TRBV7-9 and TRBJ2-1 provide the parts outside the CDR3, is DTGVSQNPRHKITKRGQNVTFRCDPISEHNRLYWYRQTLGQGPEFLTYFQNEAQLEKSRLLSDRFSAERPKGSFSTLEIQRTEQGDSAMYLCASSLTSGGYNEQFFGPGTRLTVL.

The CDR3 coding sequence is TGTGCCAGCAGCCGTACAGGGCACTCTGGGGCCAACGTCCTGACTTTC. Translation: CASSRTGHSGANVLTF. The V call is TRBV5-6, the J call TRBJ2-6; possible D gene TRBD1, 6 bases. Germline V gene sequence: CDR1 SGHDT, CDR2 YYEEEE. V lost 4 bases and J 0 bases, leaving 11 bases between the germline ends. CDR3 length: 16 amino acids.

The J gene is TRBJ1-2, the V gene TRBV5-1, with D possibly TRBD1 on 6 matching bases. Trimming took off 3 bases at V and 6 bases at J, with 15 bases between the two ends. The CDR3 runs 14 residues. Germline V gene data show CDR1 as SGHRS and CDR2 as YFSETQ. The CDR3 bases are TGCGCCAGCAGCTCGCGACAGGATCCGAATGGCTACACCTTC. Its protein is CASSSRQDPNGYTF. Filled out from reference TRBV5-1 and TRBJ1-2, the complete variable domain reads KAGVTQTPRYLIKTRGQQVTLSCSPISGHRSVSWYQQTPGQGLQFLFEYFSETQRNKGNFPGRFSGRQFSNSRSEMNVSTLELGDSALYLCASSSRQDPNGYTFGSGTRLTVV.

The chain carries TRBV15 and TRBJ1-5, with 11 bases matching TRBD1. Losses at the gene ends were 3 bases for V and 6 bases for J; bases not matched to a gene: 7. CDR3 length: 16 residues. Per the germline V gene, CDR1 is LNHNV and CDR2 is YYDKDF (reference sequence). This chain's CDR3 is CATSSPGTGGFQPQHF. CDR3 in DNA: TGTGCCACCAGCAGTCCCGGGACAGGGGGTTTTCAGCCCCAGCATTTT.

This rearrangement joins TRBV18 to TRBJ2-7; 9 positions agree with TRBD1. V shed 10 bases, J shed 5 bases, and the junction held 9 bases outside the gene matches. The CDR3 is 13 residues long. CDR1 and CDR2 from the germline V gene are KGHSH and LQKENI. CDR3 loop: CATTNRGLDEQYF. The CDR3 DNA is TGTGCCACCACTAACAGGGGGCTTGACGAGCAGTACTTC.

The CDR3 here is CATSRDFTSGVNEQFF. Written as DNA, the CDR3 is TGTGCCACCAGCAGAGATTTTACTAGCGGAGTCAATGAGCAGTTCTTC. The gene calls are TRBV15 and TRBJ2-1; 8 bases match TRBD2. Germline V CDR1 and CDR2: LNHNV, YYDKDF (reference sequence). The V and J ends lost 0 bases and 6 bases, in that order; junction bases with no gene match: 7. This CDR3 is 16 amino acids long.

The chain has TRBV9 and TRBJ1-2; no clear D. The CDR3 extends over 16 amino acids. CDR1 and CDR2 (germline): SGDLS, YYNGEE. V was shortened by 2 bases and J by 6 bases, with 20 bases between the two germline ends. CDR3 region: CASSVTLNPNRDGYTF. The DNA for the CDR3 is TGTGCCAGCAGCGTGACTCTTAATCCCAACCGGGATGGCTACACCTTC.

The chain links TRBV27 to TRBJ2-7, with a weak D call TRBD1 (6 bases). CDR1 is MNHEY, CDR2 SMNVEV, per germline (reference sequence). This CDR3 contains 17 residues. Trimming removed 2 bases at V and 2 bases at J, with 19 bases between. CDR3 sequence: CASSLRLRDTMAYEQYF. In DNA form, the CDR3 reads TGTGCCAGCAGTTTAAGGTTAAGGGACACAATGGCCTACGAGCAGTACTTC.

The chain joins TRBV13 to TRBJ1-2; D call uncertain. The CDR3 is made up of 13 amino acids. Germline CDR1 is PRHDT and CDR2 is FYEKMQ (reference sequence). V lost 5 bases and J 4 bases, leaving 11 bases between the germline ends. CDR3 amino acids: CASSDIDGYGYTF. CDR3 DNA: TGTGCCAGCAGCGACATCGACGGCTATGGCTACACCTTC.

CDR3 protein: CASTPTGVAGYTF. The CDR3 DNA reads as TGTGCCAGCACCCCGACAGGGGTGGCTGGCTACACCTTC. This sequence joins TRBV6-6 and TRBJ1-2, with TRBD1 matching over 8 bases. V lost 7 bases to trimming and J lost 7 bases; unmatched junction nucleotides: 8. The CDR3 sequence is 13 residues long. Per the germline V gene, CDR1 is MNHNY and CDR2 is SVGAGI (reference sequence).

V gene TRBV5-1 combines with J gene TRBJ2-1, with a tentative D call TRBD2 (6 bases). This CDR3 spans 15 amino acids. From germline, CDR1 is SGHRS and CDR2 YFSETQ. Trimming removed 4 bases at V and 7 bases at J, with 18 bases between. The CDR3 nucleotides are TGCGCCAGCAGCCTACGGACATTCGGAGGGAATGAGCAGTTCTTC. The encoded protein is CASSLRTFGGNEQFF.

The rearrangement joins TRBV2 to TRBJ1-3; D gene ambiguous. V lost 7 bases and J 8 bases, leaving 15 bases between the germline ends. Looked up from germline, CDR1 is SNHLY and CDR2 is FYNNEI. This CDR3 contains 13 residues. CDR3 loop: CASTAEGRDTIYF. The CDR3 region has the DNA TGTGCCAGCACCGCGGAGGGTAGGGACACCATATATTTT.

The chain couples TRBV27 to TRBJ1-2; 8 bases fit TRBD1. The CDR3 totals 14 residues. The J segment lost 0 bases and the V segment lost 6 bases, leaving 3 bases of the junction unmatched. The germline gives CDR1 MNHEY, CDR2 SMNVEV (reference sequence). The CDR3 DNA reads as TGTGCCAGCAGGCCGACAGGGGCTAACTATGGCTACACCTTC. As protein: CASRPTGANYGYTF.

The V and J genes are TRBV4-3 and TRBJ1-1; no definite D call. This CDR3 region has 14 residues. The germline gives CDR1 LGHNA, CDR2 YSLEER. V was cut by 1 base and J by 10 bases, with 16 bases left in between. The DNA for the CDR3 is TGCGCCAGCAGCCAAGGGAACAGTCGAGTAGTAGCTTTCTTT. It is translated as CASSQGNSRVVAFF.

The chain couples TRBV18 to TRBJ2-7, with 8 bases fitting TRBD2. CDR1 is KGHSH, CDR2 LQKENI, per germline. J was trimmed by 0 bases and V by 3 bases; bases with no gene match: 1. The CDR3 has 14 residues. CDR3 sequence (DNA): TGTGCCAGCTCACCTCGGGAGGGCTCCTACGAGCAGTACTTC. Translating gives CASSPREGSYEQYF.

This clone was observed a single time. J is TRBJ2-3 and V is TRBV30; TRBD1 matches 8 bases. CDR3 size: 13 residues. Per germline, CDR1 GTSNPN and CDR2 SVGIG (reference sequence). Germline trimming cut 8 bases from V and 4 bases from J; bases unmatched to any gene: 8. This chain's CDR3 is CAALQGVADTQYF. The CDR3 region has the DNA TGTGCCGCACTACAGGGGGTAGCAGATACGCAGTATTTT.

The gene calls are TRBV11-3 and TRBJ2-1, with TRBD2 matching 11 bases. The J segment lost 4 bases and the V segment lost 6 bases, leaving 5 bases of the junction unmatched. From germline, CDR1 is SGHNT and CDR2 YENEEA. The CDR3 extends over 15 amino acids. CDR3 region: CASRPLAGGYNEQFF. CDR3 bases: TGTGCCAGCAGACCTCTAGCGGGGGGTTACAATGAGCAGTTCTTC.